This TCR beta chain stems from a study of regulatory T cells in long-lasting Graves disease. Documented time point: newly diagnosed GD, antithyroid drugs for less than 3 months. With RNA extracted from PBMCs as input, the TCR library was made. The diagnosis of Graves' disease used American Thyroid Association guidelines. This CDR3 contains 15 residues. The V gene's germline CDR1 is MDHEN and CDR2 SYDVKM. The V and J ends lost 2 bases and 2 bases respectively, with 12 bases between them. This clonotype was seen at least ten times. TCR beta libraries were built with iRepertoire HTBI primers and Arm-PCR of CDR3 regions. In the original workflow: Detected in the samples were some 68 TRBV and 15 or so TRBJ segments. Each CDR3 protein is one row after TCRdb ran MiXCR on the multiplex PCR reads. TCRdb, rather than the study authors, made the V and J calls. The sample holds 200,000 to 250,000 distinct CDR3 sequences; around 20% are singletons and the top ten take about 14%.

The TCR originated in a female donor with Graves disease. This chain connects TRBV28 to TRBJ1-2; no definite D call. Material: peripheral blood mononuclear cells (PBMCs), obtained at new diagnosis, from a patient treated with antithyroid drugs. The CDR3: CASSLLWTVNYGYTF. CDR3 DNA sequence: TGTGCCAGCAGTTTACTATGGACGGTAAACTATGGCTACACCTTC.